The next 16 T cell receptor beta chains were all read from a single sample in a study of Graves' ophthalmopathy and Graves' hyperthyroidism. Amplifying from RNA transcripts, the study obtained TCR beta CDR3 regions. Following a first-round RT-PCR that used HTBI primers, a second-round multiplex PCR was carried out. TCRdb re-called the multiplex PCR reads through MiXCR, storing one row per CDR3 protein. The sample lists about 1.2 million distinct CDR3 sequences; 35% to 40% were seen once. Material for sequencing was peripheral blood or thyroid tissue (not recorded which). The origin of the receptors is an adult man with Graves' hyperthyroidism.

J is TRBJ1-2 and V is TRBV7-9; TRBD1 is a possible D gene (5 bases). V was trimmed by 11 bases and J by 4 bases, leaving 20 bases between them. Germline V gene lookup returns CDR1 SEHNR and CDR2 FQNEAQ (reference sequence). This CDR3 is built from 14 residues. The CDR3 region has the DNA TGTGCCTCCTCCCAGGGCTTGAGAGCCTATGGCTACACCTTC. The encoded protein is CASSQGLRAYGYTF. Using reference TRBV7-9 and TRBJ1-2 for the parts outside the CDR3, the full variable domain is DTGVSQNPRHKITKRGQNVTFRCDPISEHNRLYWYRQTLGQGPEFLTYFQNEAQLEKSRLLSDRFSAERPKGSFSTLEIQRTEQGDSAMYLCASSQGLRAYGYTFGSGTRLTVV.

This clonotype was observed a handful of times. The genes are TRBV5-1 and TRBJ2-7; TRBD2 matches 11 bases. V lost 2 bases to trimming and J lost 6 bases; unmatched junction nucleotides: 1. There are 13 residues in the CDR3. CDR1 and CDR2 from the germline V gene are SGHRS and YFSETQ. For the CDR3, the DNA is TGCGCCAGCAGCTTCGGACTAGCGGGCGAGCAGTACTTC. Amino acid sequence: CASSFGLAGEQYF. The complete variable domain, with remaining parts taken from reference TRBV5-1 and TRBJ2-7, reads KAGVTQTPRYLIKTRGQQVTLSCSPISGHRSVSWYQQTPGQGLQFLFEYFSETQRNKGNFPGRFSGRQFSNSRSEMNVSTLELGDSALYLCASSFGLAGEQYFGPGTRLTVT.

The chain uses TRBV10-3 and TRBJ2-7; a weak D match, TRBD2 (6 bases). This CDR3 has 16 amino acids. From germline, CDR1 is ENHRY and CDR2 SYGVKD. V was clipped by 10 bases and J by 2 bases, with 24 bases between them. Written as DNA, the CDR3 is TGTGCCAGCATCACCCAGGAGGGGCCCGAGGCCTACGAGCAGTACTTC. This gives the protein CASITQEGPEAYEQYF.

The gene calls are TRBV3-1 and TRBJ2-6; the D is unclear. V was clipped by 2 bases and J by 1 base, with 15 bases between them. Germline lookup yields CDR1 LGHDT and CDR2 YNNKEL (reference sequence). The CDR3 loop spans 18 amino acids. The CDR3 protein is CASSQIFQVVSGANVLTF. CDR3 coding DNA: TGTGCCAGCAGCCAAATTTTCCAAGTCGTGTCTGGGGCCAACGTCCTGACTTTC.

The CDR3 bases are TGTGCCATCAGTGTGAGGCTGAACACTGAAGCTTTCTTT. This codes for CAISVRLNTEAFF. J is TRBJ1-1 and V is TRBV10-3; D is undetermined. CDR1 is ENHRY and CDR2 is SYGVKD in the germline V gene. Trimming took off 4 bases at V and 0 bases at J, with 6 bases between the two ends. The CDR3 extends over 13 amino acids.

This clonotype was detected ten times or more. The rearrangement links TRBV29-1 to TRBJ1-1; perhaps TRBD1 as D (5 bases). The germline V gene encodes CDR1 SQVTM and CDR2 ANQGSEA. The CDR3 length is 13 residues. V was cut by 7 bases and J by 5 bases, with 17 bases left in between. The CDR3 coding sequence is TGCAGCGGTGCCCAGGGAGGGAGTACTGAAGCTTTCTTT. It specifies CSGAQGGSTEAFF.

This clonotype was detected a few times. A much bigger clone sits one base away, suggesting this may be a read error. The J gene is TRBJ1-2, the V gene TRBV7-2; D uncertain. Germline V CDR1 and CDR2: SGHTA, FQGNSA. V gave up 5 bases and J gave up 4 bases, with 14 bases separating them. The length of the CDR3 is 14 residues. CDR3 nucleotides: TGTGCCAGCAGCCCTTTTGGCAGTGCCTATGGCTACACCTTC. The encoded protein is CASSPFGSAYGYTF. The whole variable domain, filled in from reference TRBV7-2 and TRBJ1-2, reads GAGVSQSPSNKVTEKGKDVELRCDPISGHTALYWYRQSLGQGLEFLIYFQGNSAPDKSGLPSDRFSAERTGGSVSTLTIQRTQQEDSAVYLCASSPFGSAYGYTFGSGTRLTVV.

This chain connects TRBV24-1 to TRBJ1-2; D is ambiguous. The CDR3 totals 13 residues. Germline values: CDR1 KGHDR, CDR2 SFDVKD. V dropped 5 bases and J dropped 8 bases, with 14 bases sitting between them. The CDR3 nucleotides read TGTGCCACCAGTGGGAACGGACTAGCAGGCTACACCTTC. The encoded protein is CATSGNGLAGYTF.

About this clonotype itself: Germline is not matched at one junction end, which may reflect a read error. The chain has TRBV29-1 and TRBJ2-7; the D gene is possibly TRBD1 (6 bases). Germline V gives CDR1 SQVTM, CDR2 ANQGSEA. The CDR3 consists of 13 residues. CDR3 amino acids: CSVTGTRSYEQYF. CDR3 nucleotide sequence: TGCAGCGTGACAGGAACCCGGTCCTACGAGCAGTACTTT.

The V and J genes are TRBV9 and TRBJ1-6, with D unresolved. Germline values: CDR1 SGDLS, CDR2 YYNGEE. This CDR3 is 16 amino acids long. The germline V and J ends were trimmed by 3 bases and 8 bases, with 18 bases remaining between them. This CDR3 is CASSGPDPLSDSPLHF. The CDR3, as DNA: TGTGCCAGCAGCGGTCCGGATCCCCTATCGGATTCACCCCTCCACTTT.

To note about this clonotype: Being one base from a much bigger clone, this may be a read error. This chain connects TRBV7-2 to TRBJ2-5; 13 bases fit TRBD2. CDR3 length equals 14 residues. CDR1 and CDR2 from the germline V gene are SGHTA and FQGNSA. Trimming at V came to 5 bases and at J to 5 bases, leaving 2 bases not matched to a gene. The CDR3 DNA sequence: TGTGCCAGCAGCACTAGCGGGGGGGCGGAGACCCAGTACTTC. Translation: CASSTSGGAETQYF. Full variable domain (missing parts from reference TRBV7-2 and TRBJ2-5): GAGVSQSPSNKVTEKGKDVELRCDPISGHTALYWYRQSLGQGLEFLIYFQGNSAPDKSGLPSDRFSAERTGGSVSTLTIQRTQQEDSAVYLCASSTSGGAETQYFGPGTRLLVL.

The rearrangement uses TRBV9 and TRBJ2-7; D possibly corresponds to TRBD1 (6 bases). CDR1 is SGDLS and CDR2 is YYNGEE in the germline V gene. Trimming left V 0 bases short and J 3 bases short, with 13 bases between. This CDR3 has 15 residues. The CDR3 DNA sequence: TGTGCCAGCAGCGTAGGGGCAGGGGAAGTCTACGAGCAGTACTTC. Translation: CASSVGAGEVYEQYF.

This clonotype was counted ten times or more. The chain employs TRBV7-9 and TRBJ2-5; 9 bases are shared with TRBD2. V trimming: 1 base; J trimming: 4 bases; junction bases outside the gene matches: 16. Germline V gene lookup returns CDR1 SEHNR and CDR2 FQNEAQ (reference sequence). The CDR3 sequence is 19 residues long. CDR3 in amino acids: CASSLGREPGLALRETQYF. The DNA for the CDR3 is TGTGCCAGCAGCTTAGGCCGCGAACCGGGACTAGCACTCCGAGAGACCCAGTACTTC.

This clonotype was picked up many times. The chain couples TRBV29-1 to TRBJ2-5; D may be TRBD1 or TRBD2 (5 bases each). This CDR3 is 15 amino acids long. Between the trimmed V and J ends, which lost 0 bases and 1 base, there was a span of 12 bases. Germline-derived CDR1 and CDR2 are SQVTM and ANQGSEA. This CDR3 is CSVEESGTPQETQYF. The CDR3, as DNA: TGCAGCGTTGAAGAGTCCGGGACCCCCCAAGAGACCCAGTACTTC. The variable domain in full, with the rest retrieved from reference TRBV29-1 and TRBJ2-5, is SAVISQKPSRDICQRGTSLTIQCQVDSQVTMMFWYRQQPGQSLTLIATANQGSEATYESGFVIDKFPISRPNLTFSTLTVSNMSPEDSSIYLCSVEESGTPQETQYFGPGTRLLVL.

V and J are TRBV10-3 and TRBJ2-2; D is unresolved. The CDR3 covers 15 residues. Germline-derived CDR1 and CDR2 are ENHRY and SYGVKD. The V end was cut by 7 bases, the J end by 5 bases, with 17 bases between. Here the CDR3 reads CAITIGQVQTGELFF. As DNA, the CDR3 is TGTGCCATCACGATCGGGCAGGTTCAAACCGGGGAGCTGTTTTTT.

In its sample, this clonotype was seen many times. This CDR3 reads CASSPELGLAEETQYF. The CDR3 nucleotides are TGCGCCAGCAGCCCTGAACTGGGACTAGCGGAAGAGACCCAGTACTTC. This sequence joins TRBV5-1 and TRBJ2-5; 11 positions match TRBD2. Germline-derived CDR1 and CDR2 are SGHRS and YFSETQ. Trimming removed 4 bases from V and 3 bases from J; junction bases left unmatched: 8. The CDR3 covers 16 residues. Filled out from reference TRBV5-1 and TRBJ2-5, the complete variable domain reads KAGVTQTPRYLIKTRGQQVTLSCSPISGHRSVSWYQQTPGQGLQFLFEYFSETQRNKGNFPGRFSGRQFSNSRSEMNVSTLELGDSALYLCASSPELGLAEETQYFGPGTRLLVL.